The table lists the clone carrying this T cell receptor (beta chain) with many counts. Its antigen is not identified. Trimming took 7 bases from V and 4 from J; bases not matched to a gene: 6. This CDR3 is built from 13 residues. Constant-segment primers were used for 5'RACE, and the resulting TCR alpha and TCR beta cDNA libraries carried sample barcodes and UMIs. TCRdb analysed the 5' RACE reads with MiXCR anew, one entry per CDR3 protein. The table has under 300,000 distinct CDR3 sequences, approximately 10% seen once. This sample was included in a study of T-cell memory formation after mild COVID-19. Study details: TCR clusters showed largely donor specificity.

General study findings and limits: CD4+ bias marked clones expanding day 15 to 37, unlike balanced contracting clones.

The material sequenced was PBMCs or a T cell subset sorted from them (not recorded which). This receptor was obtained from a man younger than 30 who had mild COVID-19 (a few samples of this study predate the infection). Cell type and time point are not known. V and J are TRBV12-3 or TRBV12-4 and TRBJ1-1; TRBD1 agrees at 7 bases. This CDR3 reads CASTRGMGTEAFF. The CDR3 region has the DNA TGTGCCAGCACCAGGGGGATGGGCACTGAAGCTTTCTTT.